This T cell receptor beta chain was recorded in a study of T-cell reconstitution after alpha-beta-depleted transplantation in children. Study-wide results and limits: Approximately two months post-transplant, alpha-beta T cells reportedly originated from several hundred expanded graft clones. Elevated TCRbeta diversity at day 60 was traced, in some patients, to surviving recipient T cells and thymic progenitors. The authors attributed T-cell counts and diversity one year after transplant mostly to newly produced T cells.

The library targeted TCRbeta and was prepared with unique molecular identifiers. One entry per CDR3 protein results from TCRdb running MiXCR on the PCR reads. The sample contains around 670,000 distinct CDR3 sequences, about 12% of which appear only once. V trimming: 2 bases; J trimming: 5 bases; junction bases outside the gene matches: 6. Germline CDR1 is SGHTA and CDR2 is FQGNSA. This CDR3 comprises 15 residues. This clonotype was detected a few times. Its specificity is unknown. The TCR comes from a girl aged 2-9 years with congenital amegakaryocytic thrombocytopenia, due to receive a stem cell transplant. The specimen was PBMCs, collected before TCRalphabeta/CD19-depleted stem cell transplant. V usage is TRBV7-2 and J usage is TRBJ2-3, with 8 bases fitting TRBD2. CDR3 loop: CASSLSPGGLDTQYF. CDR3 in DNA: TGTGCCAGCAGCTTATCGCCGGGAGGGTTAGATACGCAGTATTTT.